The 4 T cell receptor beta chains below were found in one sample sequenced in a study of T cells in Graves' hyperthyroidism and ophthalmopathy (dated by TCRdb to between 2018 and 2021). Preparation of the library involved multiplex PCR. The sequencing machine was an Illumina HiSeq 2000. TCR beta CDR3 regions were amplified from RNA transcripts. The first round of RT-PCR for the TCR CDR3 was performed with the HTBI primer set and the Qiagen OneStep RT-PCR kit. TCRdb handled the public reads itself, with Q25 trimming in fastp and clone calling in MiXCR, and kept productive beta chains. One record per CDR3 amino acid sequence lists the most common genes and DNA. Within this sample are roughly 350,000 distinct CDR3 sequences, with roughly 14% of them counted one time only. The ten largest account for about 19% of the sample. Sequenced sample: blood. The origin of the receptors is a woman younger than 45 with Graves' ophthalmopathy.

This clonotype was seen at least ten times. This rearrangement joins TRBV3-1 to TRBJ2-7, with 8 bases fitting TRBD1. Germline V gene sequence: CDR1 LGHDT, CDR2 YNNKEL (reference sequence). J was trimmed by 3 bases and V by 3 bases; bases with no gene match: 4. The CDR3 has 14 amino acids. The CDR3 nucleotides read TGTGCCAGCAGCCATGGGACAGGATTCTACGAGCAGTACTTC. It translates to CASSHGTGFYEQYF.

This clonotype was seen a handful of times. This could be a read error, since a much larger clone is one nucleotide away. The chain links TRBV28 to TRBJ1-1, with D maybe TRBD1 (6 bases). This CDR3 spans 14 amino acids. Germline V gives CDR1 MDHEN, CDR2 SYDVKM. V lost 6 bases and J 4 bases, leaving 15 bases between the germline ends. The CDR3 DNA follows: TGTGCCAGCAGAGGACAGACCTTCGGCACTGAAGCTTTCTTT. Its translation: CASRGQTFGTEAFF.

In the case of this clonotype: Given a much more abundant clone one base away, this may be a read error. This chain links TRBV2 with TRBJ1-2; D call uncertain. The CDR3 length is 14 residues. Trimming left V 3 bases short and J 6 bases short, with 14 bases between. The V gene's germline CDR1 is SNHLY and CDR2 FYNNEI. The CDR3 DNA sequence: TGTGCCAGCAGTGAGTCGGAGGGTCGTCATGGCTACACCTTC. This sequence encodes CASSESEGRHGYTF.

V usage is TRBV5-1 and J usage is TRBJ2-5; TRBD2 agrees at 8 bases. There are 14 residues in the CDR3. From germline, CDR1 is SGHRS and CDR2 YFSETQ. V gave up 1 base and J gave up 5 bases; unmatched junction bases: 4. CDR3 bases: TGCGCCAGCAGCTTGTTTGCGGGGGGTGAGACCCAGTACTTC. This gives the protein CASSLFAGGETQYF.